At least ten counts were recorded for the clone carrying this T cell receptor (beta chain). Its antigen is unknown. This sample is drawn from a study of tumor-infiltrating lymphocytes in primary liver carcinoma. In the study overall: Among the tumors, stages were T1-T3 N0M0 and sizes roughly 4 to 10 cm. General study findings and limits: Tumor region pairs shared more overlap than did tumor-adjacent and tumor-blood pairs.

From approximately 450 ng total RNA, TCR beta cDNA was generated with a primer in the constant region. ARM-PCR was slightly modified, and three nested multiplex PCR rounds with it gave rise to the TCR beta libraries. The opening two PCR rounds, about 10 cycles each, paired TRBV1-TRBV30 forward primers with a C-beta reverse primer. TCRdb recomputed calls from the multiplex PCR reads with MiXCR, one row per CDR3 protein. The sample shows tens of thousands of distinct CDR3 sequences, approximately 77% of them seen only once. This CDR3 is 12 amino acids long. With 5 bases removed from V and 5 bases from J, the gap between germline ends came to 9 bases. From 20-30 mg of unsorted bulk tissue, DNA and RNA were co-extracted together. Collection of samples drew on five separate regions of each tumor.

Sequences were obtained from liver tumor tissue from sampling region 1. Noted subset: tumor region T1, superior pole. This sequence was found in a man aged 35-49 years with primary liver carcinoma and hepatitis B virus infection. The rearrangement joins TRBV12-3 or TRBV12-4 to TRBJ1-1, with D uncertain. The CDR3 reads CASSPTSTEAFF. CDR3 nucleotides: TGTGCCAGCAGTCCCACCTCTACTGAAGCTTTCTTT.